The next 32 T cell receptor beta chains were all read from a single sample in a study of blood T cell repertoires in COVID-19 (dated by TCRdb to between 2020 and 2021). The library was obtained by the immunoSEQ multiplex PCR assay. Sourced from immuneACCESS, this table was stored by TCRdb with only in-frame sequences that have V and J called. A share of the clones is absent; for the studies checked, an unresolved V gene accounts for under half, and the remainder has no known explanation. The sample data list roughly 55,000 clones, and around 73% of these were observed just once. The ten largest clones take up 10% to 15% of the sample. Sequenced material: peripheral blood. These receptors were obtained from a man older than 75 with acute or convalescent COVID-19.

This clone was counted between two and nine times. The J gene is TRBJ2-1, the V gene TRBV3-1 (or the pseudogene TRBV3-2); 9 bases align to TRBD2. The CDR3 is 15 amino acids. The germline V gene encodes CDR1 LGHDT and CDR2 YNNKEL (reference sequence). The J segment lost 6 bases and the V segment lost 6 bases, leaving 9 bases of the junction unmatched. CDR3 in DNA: TGTGCCAGCAGTCGTCCCGGGACTAGCTTCAATGAGCAGTTCTTC. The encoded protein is CASSRPGTSFNEQFF.

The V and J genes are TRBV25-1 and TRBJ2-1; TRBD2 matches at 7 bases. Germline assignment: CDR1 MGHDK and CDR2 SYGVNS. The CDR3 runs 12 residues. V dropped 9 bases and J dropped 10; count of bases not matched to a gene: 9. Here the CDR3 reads CASGTTPGEQFF. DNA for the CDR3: TGTGCCAGTGGGACTACTCCAGGGGAGCAGTTCTTC.

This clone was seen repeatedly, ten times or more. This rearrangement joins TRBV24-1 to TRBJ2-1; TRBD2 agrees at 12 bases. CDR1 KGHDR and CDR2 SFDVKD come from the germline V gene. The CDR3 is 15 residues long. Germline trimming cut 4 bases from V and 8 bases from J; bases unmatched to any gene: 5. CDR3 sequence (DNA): TGTGCCACCAGTGACGGACTAGCGGGATTCGATGAGCAGTTCTTC. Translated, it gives CATSDGLAGFDEQFF.

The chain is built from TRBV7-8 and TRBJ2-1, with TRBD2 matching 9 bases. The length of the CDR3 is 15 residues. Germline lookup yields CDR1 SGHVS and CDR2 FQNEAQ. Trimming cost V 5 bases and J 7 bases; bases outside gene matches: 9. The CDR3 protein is CASSPVGGRANEQFF. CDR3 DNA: TGTGCCAGCAGCCCAGTCGGCGGGAGGGCAAATGAGCAGTTCTTC.

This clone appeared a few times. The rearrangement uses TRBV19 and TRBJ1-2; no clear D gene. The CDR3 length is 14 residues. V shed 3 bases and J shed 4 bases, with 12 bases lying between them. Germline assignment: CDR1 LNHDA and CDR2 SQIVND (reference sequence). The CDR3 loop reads CASSMSAGIYGYTF. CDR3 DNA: TGTGCCAGTAGTATGTCTGCAGGAATCTATGGCTACACCTTC.

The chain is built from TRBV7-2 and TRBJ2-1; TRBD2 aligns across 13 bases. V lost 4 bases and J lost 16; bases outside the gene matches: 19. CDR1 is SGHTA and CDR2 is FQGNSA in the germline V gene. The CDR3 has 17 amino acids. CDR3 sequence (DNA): TGTGCCAGCAGCTCCGGGAAAGGACTAGCGGGAGATTCTTTCCAATTCTTC. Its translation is CASSSGKGLAGDSFQFF. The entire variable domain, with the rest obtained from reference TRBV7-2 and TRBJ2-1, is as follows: GAGVSQSPSNKVTEKGKDVELRCDPISGHTALYWYRQSLGQGLEFLIYFQGNSAPDKSGLPSDRFSAERTGGSVSTLTIQRTQQEDSAVYLCASSSGKGLAGDSFQFFGPGTRLTVL.

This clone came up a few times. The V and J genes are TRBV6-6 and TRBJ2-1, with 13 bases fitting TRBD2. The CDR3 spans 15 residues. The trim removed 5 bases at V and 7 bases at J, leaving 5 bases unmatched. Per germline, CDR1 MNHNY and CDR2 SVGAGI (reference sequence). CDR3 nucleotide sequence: TGTGCCAGCAGTGCCGGACTAGCGGGGGAGAATGAGCAGTTCTTC. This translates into CASSAGLAGENEQFF.

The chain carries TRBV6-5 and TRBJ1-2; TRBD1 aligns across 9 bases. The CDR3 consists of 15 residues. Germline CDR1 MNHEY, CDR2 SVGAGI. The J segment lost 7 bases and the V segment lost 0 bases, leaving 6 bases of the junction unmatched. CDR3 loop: CASSYSEQGAGGYTF. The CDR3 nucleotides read TGTGCCAGCAGTTACTCGGAACAGGGGGCGGGTGGCTACACCTTC.

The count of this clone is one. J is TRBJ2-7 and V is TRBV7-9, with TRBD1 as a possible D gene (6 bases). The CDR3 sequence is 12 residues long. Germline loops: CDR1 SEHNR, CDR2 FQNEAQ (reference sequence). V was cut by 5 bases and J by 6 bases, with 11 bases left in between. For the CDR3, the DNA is TGTGCCAGCAGCACAGGGACGGTCGAGCAGTACTTC. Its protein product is CASSTGTVEQYF.

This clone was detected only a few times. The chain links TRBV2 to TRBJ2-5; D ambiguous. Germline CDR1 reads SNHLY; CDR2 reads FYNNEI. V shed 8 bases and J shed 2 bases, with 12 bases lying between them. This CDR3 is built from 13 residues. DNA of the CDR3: TGTGCCAGCTCACCACTGAGACAAGAGACCCAGTACTTC. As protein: CASSPLRQETQYF.

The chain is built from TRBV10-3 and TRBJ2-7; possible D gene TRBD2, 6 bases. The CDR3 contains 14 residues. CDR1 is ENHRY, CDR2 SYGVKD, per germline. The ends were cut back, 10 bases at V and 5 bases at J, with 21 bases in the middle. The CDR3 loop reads CATRPGLETHEQYF. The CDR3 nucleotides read TGTGCCACCCGACCGGGACTTGAGACCCACGAGCAGTACTTC.

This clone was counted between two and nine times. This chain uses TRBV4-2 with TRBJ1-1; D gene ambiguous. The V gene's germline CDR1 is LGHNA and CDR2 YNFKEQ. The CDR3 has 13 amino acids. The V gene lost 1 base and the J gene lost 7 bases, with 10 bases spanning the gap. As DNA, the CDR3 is TGTGCCAGCAGCCAAGCGGGGTTAGGTGAAGCTTTCTTT. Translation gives CASSQAGLGEAFF.

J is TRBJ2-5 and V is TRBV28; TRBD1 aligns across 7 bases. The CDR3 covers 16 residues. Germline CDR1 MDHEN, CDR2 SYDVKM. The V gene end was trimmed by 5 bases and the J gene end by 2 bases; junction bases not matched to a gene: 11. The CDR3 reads CASSPRGRGIQETQYF. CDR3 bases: TGTGCCAGCAGTCCGCGCGGCAGGGGGATTCAAGAGACCCAGTACTTC.

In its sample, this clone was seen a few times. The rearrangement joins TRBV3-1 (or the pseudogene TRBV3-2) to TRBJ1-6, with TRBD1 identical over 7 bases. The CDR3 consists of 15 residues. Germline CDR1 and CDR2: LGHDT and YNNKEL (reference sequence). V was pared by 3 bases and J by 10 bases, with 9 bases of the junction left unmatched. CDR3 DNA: TGTGCCAGCAGCCACTCCGACAGGGAACGATCACCCCTCCACTTT. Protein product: CASSHSDRERSPLHF.

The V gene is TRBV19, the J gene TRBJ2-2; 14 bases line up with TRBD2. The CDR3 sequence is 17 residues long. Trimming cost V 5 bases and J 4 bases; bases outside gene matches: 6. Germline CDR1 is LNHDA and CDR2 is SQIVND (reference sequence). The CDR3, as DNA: TGTGCCAGTAGTTCGGGACTAGCGGGGGATAGCACCGGGGAGCTGTTTTTT. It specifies CASSSGLAGDSTGELFF.

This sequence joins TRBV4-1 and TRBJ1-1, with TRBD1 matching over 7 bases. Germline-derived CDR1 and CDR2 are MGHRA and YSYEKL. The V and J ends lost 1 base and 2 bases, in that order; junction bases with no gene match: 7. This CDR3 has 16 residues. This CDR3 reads CASSQVGTGDNTEAFF. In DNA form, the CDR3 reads TGCGCCAGCAGCCAAGTTGGAACAGGGGACAACACTGAAGCTTTCTTT.

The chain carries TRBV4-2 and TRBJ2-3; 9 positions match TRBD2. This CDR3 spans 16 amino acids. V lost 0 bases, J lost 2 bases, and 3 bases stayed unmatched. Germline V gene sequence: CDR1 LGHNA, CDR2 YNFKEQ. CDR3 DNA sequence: TGTGCCAGCAGCCAAGACCTAGCGGGGATCACAGATACGCAGTATTTT. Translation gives CASSQDLAGITDTQYF.

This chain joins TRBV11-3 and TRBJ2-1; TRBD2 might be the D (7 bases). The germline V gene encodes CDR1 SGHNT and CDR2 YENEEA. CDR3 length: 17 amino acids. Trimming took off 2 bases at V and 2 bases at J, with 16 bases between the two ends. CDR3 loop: CASSLRGGGATYNEQFF. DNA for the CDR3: TGTGCCAGCAGCTTAAGGGGTGGGGGGGCCACCTACAATGAGCAGTTCTTC.

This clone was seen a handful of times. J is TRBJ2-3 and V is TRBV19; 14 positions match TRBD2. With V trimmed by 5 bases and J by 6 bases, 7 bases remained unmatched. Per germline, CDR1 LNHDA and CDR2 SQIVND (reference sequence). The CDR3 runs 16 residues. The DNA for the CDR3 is TGTGCCAGTAGTGCCTGGACTAGCGGGAGGCTGGATACGCAGTATTTT. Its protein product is CASSAWTSGRLDTQYF.

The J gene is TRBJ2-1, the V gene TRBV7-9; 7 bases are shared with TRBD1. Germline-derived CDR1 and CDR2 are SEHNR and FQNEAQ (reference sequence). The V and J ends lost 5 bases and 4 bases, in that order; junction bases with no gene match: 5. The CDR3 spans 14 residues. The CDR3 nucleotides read TGTGCCAGCAGCGCCGGGACAGTATACAATGAGCAGTTCTTC. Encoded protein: CASSAGTVYNEQFF.

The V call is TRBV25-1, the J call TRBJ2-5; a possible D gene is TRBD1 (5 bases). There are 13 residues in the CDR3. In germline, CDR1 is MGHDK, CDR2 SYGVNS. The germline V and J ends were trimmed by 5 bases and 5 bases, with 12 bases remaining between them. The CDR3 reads CASSRGSLETQYF. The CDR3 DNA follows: TGTGCCAGCAGTAGGGGTAGCCTTGAGACCCAGTACTTC.

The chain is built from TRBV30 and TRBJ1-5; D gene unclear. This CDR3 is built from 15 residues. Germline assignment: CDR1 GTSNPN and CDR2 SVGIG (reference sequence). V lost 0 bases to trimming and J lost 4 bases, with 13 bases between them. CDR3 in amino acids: CAWSVQSGGNQPQHF. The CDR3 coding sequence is TGTGCCTGGAGTGTACAGAGTGGTGGGAATCAGCCCCAGCATTTT.

CDR3 region: CASSESLTGWETQYF. The CDR3 nucleotides are TGTGCCAGCAGTGAAAGTCTGACAGGGTGGGAGACCCAGTACTTC. The chain combines TRBV6-1 with TRBJ2-5; TRBD1 aligns across 7 bases. Trimming removed 2 bases from V and 5 bases from J; junction bases left unmatched: 8. The CDR3 runs 15 residues. From germline, CDR1 is MNHNS and CDR2 SASEGT.

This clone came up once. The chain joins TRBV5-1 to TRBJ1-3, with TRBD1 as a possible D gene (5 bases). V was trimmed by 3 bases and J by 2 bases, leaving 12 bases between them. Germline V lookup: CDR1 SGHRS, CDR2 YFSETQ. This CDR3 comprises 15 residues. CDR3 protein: CASSSSGGTGNTIYF. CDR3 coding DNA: TGCGCCAGCAGCTCGAGTGGGGGGACTGGAAACACCATATATTTT.

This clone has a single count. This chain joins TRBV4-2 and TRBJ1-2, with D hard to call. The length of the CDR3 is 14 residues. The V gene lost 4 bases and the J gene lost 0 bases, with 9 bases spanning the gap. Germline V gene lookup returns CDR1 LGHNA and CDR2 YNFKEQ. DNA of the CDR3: TGTGCCAGCAGCCTCCCTGGGCCTAACTATGGCTACACCTTC. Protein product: CASSLPGPNYGYTF.

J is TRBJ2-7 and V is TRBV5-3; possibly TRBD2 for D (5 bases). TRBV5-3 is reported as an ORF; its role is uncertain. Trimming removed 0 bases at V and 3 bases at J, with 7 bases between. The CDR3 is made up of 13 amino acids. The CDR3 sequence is CARSLATNYEQYF. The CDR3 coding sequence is TGTGCCAGAAGCTTGGCGACTAACTACGAGCAGTACTTC.

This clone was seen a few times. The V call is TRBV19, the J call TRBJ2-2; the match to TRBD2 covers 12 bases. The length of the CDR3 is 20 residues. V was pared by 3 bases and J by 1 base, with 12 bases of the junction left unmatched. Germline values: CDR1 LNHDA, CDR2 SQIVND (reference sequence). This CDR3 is CASSMGLAGGHWENTGELFF. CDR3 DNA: TGTGCCAGTAGTATGGGGCTAGCGGGGGGGCACTGGGAGAACACCGGGGAGCTGTTTTTT.

DNA of the CDR3: TGCGCCAGCAGCCCAGGGTACGAGCAGTACTTC. Translating it yields CASSPGYEQYF. The V call is TRBV4-1, the J call TRBJ2-7, with a tentative D call TRBD1 (5 bases). The V end was cut by 4 bases, the J end by 4 bases, with 5 bases between. The CDR3 has 11 residues. Germline-derived CDR1 and CDR2 are MGHRA and YSYEKL.

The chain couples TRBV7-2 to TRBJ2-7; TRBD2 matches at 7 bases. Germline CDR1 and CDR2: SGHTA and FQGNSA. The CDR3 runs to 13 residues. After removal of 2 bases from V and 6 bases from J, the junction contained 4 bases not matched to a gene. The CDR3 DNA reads TGTGCCAGCAGCTTACCTGGGGGGGTCGAGCAGTACTTC. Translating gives CASSLPGGVEQYF.

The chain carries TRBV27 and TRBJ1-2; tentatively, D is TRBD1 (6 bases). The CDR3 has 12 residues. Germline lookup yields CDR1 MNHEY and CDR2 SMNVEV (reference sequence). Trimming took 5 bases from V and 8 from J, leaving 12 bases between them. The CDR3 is CASSQGMGGYTF. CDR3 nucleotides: TGTGCCAGCAGTCAGGGGATGGGGGGCTACACCTTC.

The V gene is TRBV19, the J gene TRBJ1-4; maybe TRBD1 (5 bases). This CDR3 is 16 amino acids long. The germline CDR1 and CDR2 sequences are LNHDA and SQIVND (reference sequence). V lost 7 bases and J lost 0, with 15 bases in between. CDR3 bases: TGTGCCAGTACCGGGGGGGATGTGACAACTAATGAAAAACTGTTTTTT. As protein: CASTGGDVTTNEKLFF.

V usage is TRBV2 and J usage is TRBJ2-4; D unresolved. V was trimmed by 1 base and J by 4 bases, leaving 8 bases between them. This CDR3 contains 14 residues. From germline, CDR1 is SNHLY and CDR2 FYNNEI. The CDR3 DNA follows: TGTGCCAGCAGTGAAGGGCAGACTAAAAACATTCAGTACTTC. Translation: CASSEGQTKNIQYF.